The source of this T cell receptor beta chain is a study of CD8 T cells in ankylosing spondylitis. Notes on this clonotype: What it binds is unknown.

Whole-study results and caveats: A motif of roughly 8 highly homologous TCR beta variants was seen as apparently characteristic of ankylosing spondylitis blood. There was reportedly significant enrichment of clones that were disease-linked in matched ankylosing spondylitis synovial fluid. Certain motif variants had earlier appeared in reactive arthritis synovial fluid and blood.

As the method for making TCR beta libraries, quantitative 5'-RACE with molecular barcodes was used. TCRdb fed the 5' RACE reads into MiXCR, producing one record per CDR3 protein. Among roughly 180,000 distinct CDR3 sequences listed, 13% were seen once. The specimen sequenced was blood, either unsorted or a sorted T cell fraction (not recorded which). This clonotype was obtained from a male donor with ankylosing spondylitis or in good health (not recorded which).

The CDR3 sequence is CASSLGTGEGGNIQYF. In nucleotides, the CDR3 is TGCGCCAGCAGCTTAGGGACAGGGGAGGGAGGAAACATTCAGTACTTC. The V call is TRBV5-1, the J call TRBJ2-4; TRBD1 agrees at 10 bases. Germline CDR1 and CDR2: SGHRS and YFSETQ. The length of the CDR3 is 16 residues. The ends lost 2 bases at V and 6 bases at J; junction bases unmatched: 8.